Reported below is one T cell receptor (beta chain). What it recognizes is unknown. This sample is drawn from a study of cytotoxic CD8 clonotypes in ibrutinib-treated CLL. Study-wide findings and caveats: For progressing versus sustained-remission patients, sampling times were not the same.

Clones were sequenced by immunoSEQ multiplex PCR, and TCRdb holds only the in-frame ones, with some missing. Of 90,000 to 100,000 clones listed, roughly 80% are singletons. The sequence was obtained from a human donor with chronic lymphocytic leukemia. The sequencing here drew on PBMCs, taken after 12 months of ibrutinib treatment.

In DNA, the CDR3 is TGTGCCAGCAGCTTAGAGCTTGGACAGAGAAACTATGGCTACACCTTC. This sequence encodes CASSLELGQRNYGYTF. The V call is TRBV11-3, the J call TRBJ1-2, with TRBD1 as a possible D gene (6 bases). The CDR3 loop spans 16 amino acids. CDR1 and CDR2 from the germline V gene are SGHNT and YENEEA. Trimming removed 0 bases from V and 2 bases from J, with 13 bases in between.